This entry lists 7 T cell receptor beta chains sequenced from one sample in a study of blood T cell repertoires in COVID-19. Profiled with immunoSEQ multiplex PCR; TCRdb holds only in-frame clones, not every one. The sample yields roughly 30,000 clones, 80% to 90% seen once. Material for sequencing was peripheral blood. The source is a human donor in a cohort sampled during active COVID-19.

The rearrangement joins TRBV21-1 to TRBJ1-2; TRBD1, the table's D call, lacks a check against the DNA. TRBV21-1 is recorded as a pseudogene. This CDR3 is 15 amino acids long. The CDR3 DNA reads TGTGCCAGCAGCATCCTGTCAGGGATTGCCTATGGCTACACCTTC. The encoded protein is CASSILSGIAYGYTF.

The CDR3 here is CASSPGEKLRYEQYF. As DNA, the CDR3 is TGTGCCAGCAGTCCTGGGGAGAAACTCCGCTACGAGCAGTACTTC. The chain has TRBV21-1 and TRBJ2-7; the tabulated D call, TRBD2, remains unverified against the DNA. TRBV21-1 is deemed a pseudogene. The CDR3 totals 15 residues.

The chain is built from TRBV24-1 and TRBJ2-2, with 7 bases lining up with TRBD1. The CDR3 spans 16 residues. Germline lookup yields CDR1 KGHDR and CDR2 SFDVKD. V lost 4 bases, J lost 3 bases, and 7 bases stayed unmatched. CDR3 sequence (DNA): TGTGCCACCAGTGAGTCGACAGGGTCGTACACCGGGGAGCTGTTTTTT. Translating it yields CATSESTGSYTGELFF.

The V and J genes are TRBV19 and TRBJ1-2; 9 nucleotides line up with TRBD1. The CDR3 extends over 15 amino acids. Trimming at V came to 6 bases and at J to 4 bases, leaving 9 bases not matched to a gene. Germline assignment: CDR1 LNHDA and CDR2 SQIVND (reference sequence). The CDR3 sequence is CASSATGQGGYGYTF. In DNA, the CDR3 is TGTGCCAGTAGCGCCACGGGACAGGGAGGCTATGGCTACACCTTC. The whole variable domain, filled in from reference TRBV19 and TRBJ1-2, reads DGGITQSPKYLFRKEGQNVTLSCEQNLNHDAMYWYRQDPGQGLRLIYYSQIVNDFQKGDIAEGYSVSREKKESFPLTVTSAQKNPTAFYLCASSATGQGGYGYTFGSGTRLTVV.

The gene calls are TRBV7-9 and TRBJ2-6; maybe TRBD1 (6 bases). V shed 2 bases and J shed 3 bases, with 8 bases lying between them. CDR1 is SEHNR and CDR2 is FQNEAQ in the germline V gene (reference sequence). The CDR3 spans 15 residues. Here the CDR3 reads CASSLTRGGANVLTF. In DNA form, the CDR3 reads TGTGCCAGCAGCTTAACCAGGGGTGGGGCCAACGTCCTGACTTTC.

The chain couples TRBV6-5 to TRBJ1-1; 11 nucleotides align to TRBD1. Germline V lookup: CDR1 MNHEY, CDR2 SVGAGI. CDR3 length: 15 residues. The CDR3, as DNA: TGTGCGGCTGGAGGACAGGGGGCCGGGAACACTGAAGCTTTCTTT. This translates into CAAGGQGAGNTEAFF.

This clone was detected only a few times. This CDR3 reads CASSSSGTESEKLFF. For the CDR3, the DNA is TGTGCCAGCTCATCCTCCGGGACAGAAAGTGAAAAACTGTTTTTT. This chain links TRBV18 with TRBJ1-4; 7 bases are a match to TRBD1. CDR3 size: 15 residues. The V segment lost 5 bases and the J segment 7 bases; nucleotides outside the gene matches: 10. Germline V gene lookup returns CDR1 KGHSH and CDR2 LQKENI.